Shown below are 13 T cell receptor beta chains from a single sample sequenced in a study of Ad26.COV2.S vaccination and SARS-CoV-2 variants. Clones were sequenced by immunoSEQ multiplex PCR, and TCRdb holds only the in-frame ones, with some missing. The sample holds approximately 300,000 clones, approximately 86% seen once. Treatment noted: roughly 19 received Ad26.COV2.S at low or high dose, single or two shots; about five received placebo; per-sample allocation not given. Specimen acquisition occurred on day 63 following the initial vaccine or placebo injection. The source material was peripheral blood, sampled in a trial of Ad26.COV2.S vaccine versus placebo. The source is a person between 18 and 65 years old who received the Ad26.COV2.S COVID-19 vaccine or a placebo.

CDR3 DNA sequence: TGTGCCAGCAGTTTTTCCCCCGGACAGGGGGCATCTGGGGCCAACGTCCTGACTTTC. Its translation is CASSFSPGQGASGANVLTF. The V call is TRBV28, the J call TRBJ2-6; 11 bases align to TRBD1. With 3 bases clipped from V and 1 base from J, the junction kept 8 bases outside the gene matches. Per the germline V gene, CDR1 is MDHEN and CDR2 is SYDVKM. The CDR3 runs 19 residues.

V usage is TRBV5-1 and J usage is TRBJ2-4; the match to TRBD1 covers 9 bases. The CDR3 totals 16 residues. CDR1 and CDR2 from the germline V gene are SGHRS and YFSETQ. V trimming: 4 bases; J trimming: 3 bases; junction bases outside the gene matches: 8. CDR3 in DNA: TGCGCCAGCAGCCCGGGACAGGGTGTAGGCAAAAACATTCAGTACTTC. Translated, it gives CASSPGQGVGKNIQYF.

This clone was detected once. The chain joins TRBV29-1 to TRBJ2-1; 11 nucleotides match TRBD1. Germline assignment: CDR1 SQVTM and CDR2 ANQGSEA. V dropped 1 base and J dropped 4; count of bases not matched to a gene: 9. This CDR3 spans 17 amino acids. This CDR3 is CSVEGGQGASYYNEQFF. The DNA for the CDR3 is TGCAGCGTTGAAGGCGGACAGGGGGCCTCATATTACAATGAGCAGTTCTTC.

The sample holds a few counts of this clone. Mismatch with germline at one junction end may stem from a read error. This chain joins TRBV7-2 and TRBJ1-2, with 7 bases fitting TRBD1. This CDR3 is 15 amino acids long. The germline gives CDR1 SGHTA, CDR2 FQGNSA. CDR3 sequence: CASSLASETGYGYTF. In DNA form, the CDR3 reads TGTGCCAGCAGTTTAGCCTCTGAGACAGGGTATGGCTACACCTTC. The full variable domain, completed using reference TRBV7-2 and TRBJ1-2, is GAGVSQSPSNKVTEKGKDVELRCDPISGHTALYWYRQSLGQGLEFLIYFQGNSAPDKSGLPSDRFSAERTGGSVSTLTIQRTQQEDSAVYLCASSLASETGYGYTFGSGTRLTVV.

The rearrangement joins TRBV5-1 to TRBJ2-5; either TRBD1 or TRBD2 may supply D (5 bases each). This CDR3 region has 15 residues. CDR1 and CDR2 from the germline V gene are SGHRS and YFSETQ. The germline V and J ends were trimmed by 4 bases and 5 bases, with 18 bases remaining between them. CDR3 region: CASSLSEAGWETQYF. DNA for the CDR3: TGCGCCAGCAGCCTGTCGGAGGCAGGGTGGGAGACCCAGTACTTC.

CDR3 DNA sequence: TGTGCCAGCAGTTGGGACAGGATGAACACTGAAGCTTTCTTT. It translates to CASSWDRMNTEAFF. V gene TRBV6-5 combines with J gene TRBJ1-1; 8 nucleotides match TRBD1. Trimming removed 4 bases from V and 0 bases from J; junction bases left unmatched: 1. Looked up from germline, CDR1 is MNHEY and CDR2 is SVGAGI. This CDR3 region has 14 residues.

The chain links TRBV3-1 (or the pseudogene TRBV3-2) to TRBJ1-2; D uncertain. CDR1 and CDR2 (germline): LGHDT, YNNKEL (reference sequence). The CDR3 length is 15 residues. Trimming removed 0 bases at V and 1 base at J, with 9 bases between. The CDR3 coding sequence is TGTGCCAGCAGCCAAGATTCAGTCATTAACTATGGCTACACCTTC. This gives the protein CASSQDSVINYGYTF.

This clone showed up just once. This rearrangement joins TRBV3-1 (or the pseudogene TRBV3-2) to TRBJ2-1, with D possibly TRBD2 on 6 matching bases. The CDR3 length is 17 residues. Trimming shortened V by 1 base and J by 6 bases, and 19 bases separated the two germline ends. The germline V gene has CDR1 LGHDT and CDR2 YNNKEL (reference sequence). CDR3 amino acids: CASSQAGRGRASNEQFF. CDR3 DNA: TGTGCCAGCAGCCAAGCCGGGCGGGGAAGAGCTAGCAATGAGCAGTTCTTC.

The rearrangement joins TRBV7-9 to TRBJ2-2; D gene unclear. The V and J ends lost 5 bases and 5 bases respectively, with 15 bases between them. This CDR3 contains 15 residues. Germline values: CDR1 SEHNR, CDR2 FQNEAQ (reference sequence). The CDR3 DNA is TGTGCCAGCAGCCCCGGCAGGCGGCGTACCGGGGAGCTGTTTTTT. Translation gives CASSPGRRRTGELFF. The full variable domain, with the rest looked up from reference TRBV7-9 and TRBJ2-2, is DTGVSQNPRHKITKRGQNVTFRCDPISEHNRLYWYRQTLGQGPEFLTYFQNEAQLEKSRLLSDRFSAERPKGSFSTLEIQRTEQGDSAMYLCASSPGRRRTGELFFGEGSRLTVL.

This chain connects TRBV29-1 to TRBJ2-3, with 7 bases identical to TRBD2. This CDR3 has 15 residues. Germline-derived CDR1 and CDR2 are SQVTM and ANQGSEA. The V segment lost 0 bases and the J segment 0 bases; nucleotides outside the gene matches: 3. Here the CDR3 reads CSVEDILASTDTQYF. DNA for the CDR3: TGCAGCGTTGAAGATATACTAGCGAGCACAGATACGCAGTATTTT.

This chain connects TRBV6-5 to TRBJ2-1, with D perhaps TRBD1 (6 bases). Germline V CDR1 and CDR2: MNHEY, SVGAGI. The CDR3 runs to 16 residues. V was clipped by 4 bases and J by 3 bases, with 16 bases between them. CDR3 DNA sequence: TGTGCCAGCAGTTTCTTTCGACAGGTACGCTACAATGAGCAGTTCTTC. Translation: CASSFFRQVRYNEQFF.

The genes are TRBV7-2 and TRBJ2-7; 12 positions agree with TRBD2. V was pared by 1 base and J by 6 bases, with 7 bases of the junction left unmatched. This CDR3 region has 16 residues. In germline, CDR1 is SGHTA, CDR2 FQGNSA. DNA for the CDR3: TGTGCCAGCAGCTTAGACAGTGGACTAGCGGGACCCGAGCAGTACTTC. Amino acid sequence: CASSLDSGLAGPEQYF.

This sequence joins TRBV9 and TRBJ2-2; 9 bases fit TRBD1. The CDR3 is 17 residues long. V shed 4 bases and J 4 bases; nucleotides not matched to a gene: 11. Looked up from germline, CDR1 is SGDLS and CDR2 is YYNGEE. The CDR3 spells CASSPPPGQGPTGELFF. The DNA of the CDR3 is TGTGCCAGCAGCCCACCGCCGGGACAGGGCCCCACCGGGGAGCTGTTTTTT.